This T cell receptor beta chain is from a study of shared clonotypes between healthy human individuals (dated by TCRdb to the early 2020s). For the study in its entirety: A few men and two women, aged 18 to 49 years, made up the cohort. For each donor, three plates each were used for CD4 naive and CD4 memory, two plates were used for CD8 naive, and one plate was used for CD8 memory. To estimate repertoire size and how much clonotypes are shared between individuals, the study performed deep sequencing of blood TCR repertoires from a handful of healthy adults. Leukapheresis yielded between about 0.94 and 8.9 billion PBMCs per donor. To increase sequencing depth and limit assay-specific biases, different laboratories used diverse techniques to prepare libraries and sequence TCR repertoires. Points the paper makes about the study in general: Sampling was limited to blood, and TCR repertoires in tissue likely differ from TCR repertoires in blood. Larger estimated clonotype richness was generally found for naive subsets than for memory subsets. Pairwise subsampling led to the expectation that sequencing depth would affect the degree of clonotype sharing among donors. The small number of donors limited the genetic and exposure-history diversity represented. Approximately 4.8% of naive CD4, 3.5% of naive CD8, about 2.1% of memory CD4, and 0.4% of memory CD8 clonotypes were shared across a few donors. Even with the large sequencing depth, rarefaction of the sorted-subset datasets indicated that sequencing was incomplete. Compared with non-shared clonotypes, clonotypes shared by all four sorted-subset donors had higher generation probabilities.

Cut back by 3 bases and 0 bases, the V and J ends lie 7 bases apart. Via the germline V gene, CDR1 is WSHSY and CDR2 SAAADI. Its CDR3 holds 14 amino acids, cysteine through phenylalanine. Left in the record is the CDR3 DNA by itself, 42 bases read in frame from the first base. A word on this clone: Its antigen is currently not known. Base qualities are not at hand, and no much larger clone is one base apart.

The donors were healthy, HIV-negative adults who had no recently reported acute infections or vaccinations. Every donor was a Caucasian adult living in Nashville, Tennessee, USA. Magnetic negative selection was used to enrich CD4+ T cells, after which naive cells were positively selected on CD45RA and the negative fraction became the memory subset. Blood was obtained by leukapheresis, after which PBMCs were separated by Ficoll-Histopaque density gradient centrifugation and cryopreserved in liquid nitrogen vapor phase. Analytical flow cytometry was used to check the purity and quantity of each magnetically sorted T cell population. From each sorted fraction, genomic DNA was isolated and quantified by UV absorbance on a Nanodrop 2000c. TCR CDR3 regions were amplified from genomic DNA by multiplex PCR using the deep immunoSEQ assay. Extracted genomic DNA from each cell subset was spread evenly across all wells of several immunoSEQ 96-well plates, with each plate serving as a replicate. Each replicate PCR for sorted subsets received approximately 220 ng genomic DNA, equal to roughly 30,000 T cell genomes. The purified libraries were quantified using a Qubit 3.0 fluorometer, sized with a Bioanalyzer 2100, and then quantified again using the KAPA Library Quantification kit. Every immunoSEQ 96-well plate was sequenced on a dedicated single-read 150-cycle Illumina NextSeq 550 flow cell. For the original study's pipeline: Because the immunoSEQ output included only junctional sequences and no quality scores, the filtering could not be the same as the filtering used for full-length reads. Sequences were annotated with PyIR, a Python wrapper for IgBLAST v1.9, and V/J genes and CDR3 were assigned using IMGT germline references. Reads with weak V/J assignments (E-value above 1e-6), missing CDR3, stop codons, out-of-frame junctions, or ambiguous translated residues were removed. V3J clonotypes were defined as sequences sharing the same inferred V gene, J gene, and CDR3 amino acid sequence. Percentage overlap between repertoires was computed as shared unique clonotypes divided by the size of the smaller repertoire. Repertoire richness was assessed with RTK rarefaction, the Chao1 estimator, and Recon v2.1 estimates of unobserved clonotypes. OLGA was used to compute generation probabilities for all TCRbeta clonotypes that the gDNA method yielded from a few donors. Sourced from immuneACCESS, this table was stored by TCRdb with only in-frame sequences that have V and J called. A share of the clones is absent; for the studies checked, an unresolved V gene accounts for under half, and the remainder has no known explanation. D and trimming come from the DNA, and the V and J calls and clone size come from that table. Across this sample there are roughly 2,300,000 clones, with 85% to 95% seen only once. The ten largest clones represent approximately 0.4% of the sample.

The sequence joins TRBV10-2 to TRBJ2-3; no D gene can be assigned with confidence. This sequence originates from a man younger than 35 in good health. Some clones in this sample may be carry-over from other donors' samples. Sequenced: naive CD4+ T cells from PBMCs. The cell subset or site label for this specimen denotes: CD45RA+ positively selected. CDR3 region: CASSDSASTDTQYF. The sequenced DNA: TGCGCCAGCAGTGATTCCGCAAGCACAGATACGCAGTATTTT.